This T cell receptor beta chain derives from a study of blood T cell repertoires in COVID-19. Study-wide background: Specimens from acute and convalescent COVID-19 originated in the United States, Italy and Spain. In each case, the material was cDNA or gDNA derived from T cells, B-cell-depleted T cells, or PBMCs.

Sequencing used immunoSEQ multiplex PCR; TCRdb keeps in-frame clones, though not all of them. Here the sample spans 150,000 to 190,000 clones, roughly four fifths being singletons. CDR1 is SNHLY and CDR2 is FYNNEI in the germline V gene. V shed 1 base, J shed 4 bases, and the junction held 1 base outside the gene matches. This CDR3 contains 15 residues. Sequencing was performed on peripheral blood. The chain has TRBV2 and TRBJ2-2, with 9 bases lining up with TRBD1. The TCR was taken from a woman of 80 years or more with acute or convalescent COVID-19. CDR3 DNA sequence: TGTGCCAGCAGTGAAGAGACAGGGGGCACCGGGGAGCTGTTTTTT. Protein sequence: CASSEETGGTGELFF.